Shown below are 9 T cell receptor beta chains from a single sample sequenced in a study of blood T cell repertoires in COVID-19. Using immunoSEQ multiplex PCR, the repertoire was profiled, and TCRdb retains in-frame clones only, with some absent. This table has around 140,000 clones, under 90% appearing once. Material: peripheral blood. These receptors all stem from a human donor in a cohort sampled during active COVID-19.

This clone was detected only a few times. The chain combines TRBV7-2 with TRBJ2-5; D call uncertain. This CDR3 spans 14 amino acids. CDR1 is SGHTA, CDR2 FQGNSA, per germline. Trimming took off 1 base at V and 0 bases at J, with 6 bases between the two ends. DNA for the CDR3: TGTGCCAGCAGCTTAGGGGCGTACCAAGAGACCCAGTACTTC. Translation: CASSLGAYQETQYF.

CDR3 in DNA: TGTGCCAGCAGCCTACAGGGGGGGGTCGCTGAAGCTTTCTTT. Translated: CASSLQGGVAEAFF. V and J are TRBV6-2 or TRBV6-3 and TRBJ1-1; 8 bases align to TRBD1. Trimming took 6 bases from V and 6 from J; bases not matched to a gene: 9. The CDR3 totals 14 residues. Germline V gives CDR1 MNHEY, CDR2 SVGEGT.

This clone was observed a handful of times. V gene TRBV7-9 combines with J gene TRBJ2-3, with unresolved D. The V gene lost 4 bases and the J gene lost 0 bases, with 2 bases spanning the gap. This CDR3 region has 12 residues. Per germline, CDR1 SEHNR and CDR2 FQNEAQ (reference sequence). CDR3 sequence (DNA): TGTGCCAGCAGCTCTAGCACAGATACGCAGTATTTT. Protein sequence: CASSSSTDTQYF.

This chain uses TRBV5-1 with TRBJ2-7; tentative D call: TRBD2 (6 bases). CDR1 is SGHRS and CDR2 is YFSETQ in the germline V gene. The germline V and J ends were trimmed by 5 bases and 2 bases, with 11 bases remaining between them. This CDR3 comprises 13 residues. CDR3 nucleotide sequence: TGCGCCAGCAGAAATGGAGGGACCTACGAGCAGTACTTC. This encodes CASRNGGTYEQYF.

CDR3 coding DNA: TGTGCCAGCAGTTTAACCCTAGCCGGCACGACTAGCGGGATCTACGAGCAGTACTTC. Translating it yields CASSLTLAGTTSGIYEQYF. The chain uses TRBV28 and TRBJ2-7, with 11 nucleotides matching TRBD2. CDR1 MDHEN and CDR2 SYDVKM come from the germline V gene. The CDR3 has 19 residues. V was pared by 2 bases and J by 3 bases, with 15 bases of the junction left unmatched.

V and J are TRBV6-2 or TRBV6-3 and TRBJ2-7; D is uncertain. Trimming pared 6 bases from V and 5 bases from J, leaving 11 bases between. The CDR3 is 12 amino acids. Germline CDR1 MNHEY, CDR2 SVGEGT. In DNA, the CDR3 is TGTGCCAGCAGCCCCGCCCGGGACGAGCAGTACTTC. This sequence encodes CASSPARDEQYF.

This chain connects TRBV7-2 to TRBJ2-7; 14 bases agree with TRBD2. The CDR3 has 16 residues. Unmatched junction bases numbered 4, after V lost 4 bases and J lost 2 bases. Germline values: CDR1 SGHTA, CDR2 FQGNSA. The CDR3 DNA follows: TGTGCCAGCAGCTCTGGGGGACTAGCGGGAGCCTACGAGCAGTACTTC. This translates into CASSSGGLAGAYEQYF.

The chain is built from TRBV14 and TRBJ2-7; 9 bases are shared with TRBD2. In germline, CDR1 is SGHDN, CDR2 FVKESK. The J segment lost 7 bases and the V segment lost 0 bases, leaving 4 bases of the junction unmatched. The CDR3 length is 14 residues. CDR3 sequence: CASSQDRLAGEQYF. The CDR3 DNA sequence: TGTGCCAGCAGCCAAGATCGGCTAGCGGGAGAGCAGTACTTC. Full variable domain (remainder filled in from reference TRBV14 and TRBJ2-7): EAGVTQFPSHSVIEKGQTVTLRCDPISGHDNLYWYRRVMGKEIKFLLHFVKESKQDESGMPNNRFLAERTGGTYSTLKVQPAELEDSGVYFCASSQDRLAGEQYFGPGTRLTVT.

The rearrangement uses TRBV5-1 and TRBJ2-7; TRBD2 matches at 10 bases. CDR1 is SGHRS and CDR2 is YFSETQ in the germline V gene. The CDR3 is 17 amino acids. V gave up 2 bases and J gave up 3 bases; unmatched junction bases: 11. The CDR3 reads CASSFGTSDMWGYEQYF. The CDR3 coding sequence is TGCGCCAGCAGCTTTGGGACTAGCGACATGTGGGGCTACGAGCAGTACTTC.